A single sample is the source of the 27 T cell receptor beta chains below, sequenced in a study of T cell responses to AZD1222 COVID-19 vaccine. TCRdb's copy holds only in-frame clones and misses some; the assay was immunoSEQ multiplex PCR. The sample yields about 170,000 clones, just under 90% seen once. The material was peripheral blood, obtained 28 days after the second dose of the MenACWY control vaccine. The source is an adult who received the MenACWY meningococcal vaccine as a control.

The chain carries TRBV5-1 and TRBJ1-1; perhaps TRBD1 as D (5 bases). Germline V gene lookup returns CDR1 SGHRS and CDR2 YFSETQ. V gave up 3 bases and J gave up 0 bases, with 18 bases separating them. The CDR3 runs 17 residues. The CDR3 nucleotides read TGCGCCAGCAGCTGGGACGGGACGGCCGGAATGAACACTGAAGCTTTCTTT. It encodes CASSWDGTAGMNTEAFF.

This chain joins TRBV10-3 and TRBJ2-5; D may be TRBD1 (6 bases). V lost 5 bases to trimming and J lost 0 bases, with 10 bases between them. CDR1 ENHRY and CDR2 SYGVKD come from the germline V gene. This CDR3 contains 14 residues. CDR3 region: CAISTGSNQETQYF. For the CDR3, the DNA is TGTGCCATCAGTACAGGGTCTAACCAAGAGACCCAGTACTTC.

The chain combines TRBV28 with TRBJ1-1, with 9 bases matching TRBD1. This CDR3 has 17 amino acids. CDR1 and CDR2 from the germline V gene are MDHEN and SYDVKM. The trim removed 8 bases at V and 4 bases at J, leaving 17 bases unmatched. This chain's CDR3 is CASVVPPGQGGTTEAFF. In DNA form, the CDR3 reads TGTGCCAGCGTAGTTCCCCCGGGACAGGGTGGTACCACTGAAGCTTTCTTT.

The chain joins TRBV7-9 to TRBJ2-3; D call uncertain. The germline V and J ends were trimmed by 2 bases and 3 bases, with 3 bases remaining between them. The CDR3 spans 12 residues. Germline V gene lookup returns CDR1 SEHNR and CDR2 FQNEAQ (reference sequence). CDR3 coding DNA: TGTGCCAGCAGCTTAAGGACAGATACGCAGTATTTT. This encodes CASSLRTDTQYF.

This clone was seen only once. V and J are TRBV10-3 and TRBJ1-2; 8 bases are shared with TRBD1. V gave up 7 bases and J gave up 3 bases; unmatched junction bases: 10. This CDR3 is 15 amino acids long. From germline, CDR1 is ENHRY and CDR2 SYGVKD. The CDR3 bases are TGTGCCATCACTGCGGGACAGGCAATTGACTATGGCTACACCTTC. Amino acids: CAITAGQAIDYGYTF.

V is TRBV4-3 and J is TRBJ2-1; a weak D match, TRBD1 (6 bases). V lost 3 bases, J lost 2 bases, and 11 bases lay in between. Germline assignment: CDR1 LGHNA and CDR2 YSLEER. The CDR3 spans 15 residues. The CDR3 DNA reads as TGCGCCAGCAGCCATCGGGACACCGCCTACAATGAGCAGTTCTTC. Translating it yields CASSHRDTAYNEQFF.

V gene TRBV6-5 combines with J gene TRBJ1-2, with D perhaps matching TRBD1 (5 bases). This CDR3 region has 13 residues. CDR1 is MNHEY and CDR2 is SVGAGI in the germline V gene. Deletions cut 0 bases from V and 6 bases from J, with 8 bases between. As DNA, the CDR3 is TGTGCCAGCAGTTACTCTGAACAGGATGGCTACACCTTC. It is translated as CASSYSEQDGYTF.

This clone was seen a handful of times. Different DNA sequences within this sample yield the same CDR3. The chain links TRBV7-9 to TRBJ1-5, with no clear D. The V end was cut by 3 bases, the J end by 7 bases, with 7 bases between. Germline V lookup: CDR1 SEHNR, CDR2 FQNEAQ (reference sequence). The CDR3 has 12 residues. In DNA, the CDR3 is TGTGCCAGCAGCTTCCCTGACCAGCCCCAGCATTTT. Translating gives CASSFPDQPQHF.

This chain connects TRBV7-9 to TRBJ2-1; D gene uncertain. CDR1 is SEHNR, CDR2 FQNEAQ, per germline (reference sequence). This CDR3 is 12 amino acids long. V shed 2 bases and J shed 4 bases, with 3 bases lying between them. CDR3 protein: CASSLRYNEQFF. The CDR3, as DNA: TGTGCCAGCAGCTTACGATACAATGAGCAGTTCTTC. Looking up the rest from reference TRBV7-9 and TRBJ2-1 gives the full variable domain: DTGVSQNPRHKITKRGQNVTFRCDPISEHNRLYWYRQTLGQGPEFLTYFQNEAQLEKSRLLSDRFSAERPKGSFSTLEIQRTEQGDSAMYLCASSLRYNEQFFGPGTRLTVL.

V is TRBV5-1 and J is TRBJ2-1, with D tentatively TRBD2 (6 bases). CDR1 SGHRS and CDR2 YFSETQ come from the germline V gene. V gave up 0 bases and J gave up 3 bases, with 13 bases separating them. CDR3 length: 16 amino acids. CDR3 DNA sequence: TGCGCCAGCAGCTTGGTATTAGCGGAGGGCTACAATGAGCAGTTCTTC. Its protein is CASSLVLAEGYNEQFF.

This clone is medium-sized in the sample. The CDR3, as DNA: TGTGCCAGCAGTAGCGGGGTAGGGAATCAGCCCCAGCATTTT. Its protein product is CASSSGVGNQPQHF. This sequence joins TRBV28 and TRBJ1-5, with D unresolved. The germline V gene has CDR1 MDHEN and CDR2 SYDVKM. The CDR3 is made up of 14 amino acids. V was cut by 5 bases and J by 4 bases, with 12 bases left in between.

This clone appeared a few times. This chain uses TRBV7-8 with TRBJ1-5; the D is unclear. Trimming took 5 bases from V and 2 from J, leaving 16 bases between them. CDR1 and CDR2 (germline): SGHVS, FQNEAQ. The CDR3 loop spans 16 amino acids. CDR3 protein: CASSPIVTFGNQPQHF. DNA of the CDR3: TGTGCCAGCAGCCCGATAGTTACGTTCGGCAATCAGCCCCAGCATTTT.

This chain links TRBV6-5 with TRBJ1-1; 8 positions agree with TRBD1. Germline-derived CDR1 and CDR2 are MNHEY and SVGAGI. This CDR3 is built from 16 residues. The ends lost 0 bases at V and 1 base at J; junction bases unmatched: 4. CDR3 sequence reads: CASSYSRTGRNTEAFF. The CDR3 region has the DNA TGTGCCAGCAGTTACTCGAGGACAGGGAGGAACACTGAAGCTTTCTTT.

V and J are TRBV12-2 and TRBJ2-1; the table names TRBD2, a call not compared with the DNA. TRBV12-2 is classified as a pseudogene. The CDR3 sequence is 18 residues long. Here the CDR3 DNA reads TGTGCAAGTCGAATGGGTAGTGGACTAGCGGACTCCTACAATGAGCAGTTCTTC. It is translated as CASRMGSGLADSYNEQFF.

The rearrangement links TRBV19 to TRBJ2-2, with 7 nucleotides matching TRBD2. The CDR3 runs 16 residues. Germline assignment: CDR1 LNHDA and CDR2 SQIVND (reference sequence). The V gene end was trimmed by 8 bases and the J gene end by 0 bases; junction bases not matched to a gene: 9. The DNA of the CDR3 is TGTGCCAGTCCTCCTCCGGGACTACCGAACACCGGGGAGCTGTTTTTT. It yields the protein CASPPPGLPNTGELFF.

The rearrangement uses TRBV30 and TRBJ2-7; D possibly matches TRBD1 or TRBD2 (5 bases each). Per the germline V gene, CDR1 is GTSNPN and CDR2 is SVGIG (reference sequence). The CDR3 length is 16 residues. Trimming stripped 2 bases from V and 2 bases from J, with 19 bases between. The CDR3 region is CAWSSLGTDSPYEQYF. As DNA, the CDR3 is TGTGCCTGGAGTTCCCTGGGGACGGATTCCCCCTACGAGCAGTACTTC.

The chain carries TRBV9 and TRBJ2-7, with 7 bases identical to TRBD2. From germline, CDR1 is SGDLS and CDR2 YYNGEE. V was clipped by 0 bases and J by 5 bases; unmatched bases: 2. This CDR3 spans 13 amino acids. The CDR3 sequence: CASSVVGGDEQYF. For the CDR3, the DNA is TGTGCCAGCAGCGTAGTGGGAGGGGACGAGCAGTACTTC.

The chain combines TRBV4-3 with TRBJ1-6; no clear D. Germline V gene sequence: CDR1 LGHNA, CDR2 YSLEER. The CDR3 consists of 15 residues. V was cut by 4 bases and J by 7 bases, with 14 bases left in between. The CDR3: CASSPSGVGNSPLHF. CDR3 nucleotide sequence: TGCGCCAGCAGCCCCTCAGGTGTAGGGAATTCACCCCTCCACTTT.

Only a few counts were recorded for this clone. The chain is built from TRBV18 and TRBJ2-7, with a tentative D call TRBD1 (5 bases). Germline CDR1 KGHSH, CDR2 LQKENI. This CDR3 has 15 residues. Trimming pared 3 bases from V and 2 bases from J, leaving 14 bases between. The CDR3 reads CASSPNLDSTYEQYF. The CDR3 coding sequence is TGTGCCAGCTCACCTAACTTAGACAGCACCTACGAGCAGTACTTC. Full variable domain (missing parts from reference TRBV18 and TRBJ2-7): NAGVMQNPRHLVRRRGQEARLRCSPMKGHSHVYWYRQLPEEGLKFMVYLQKENIIDESGMPKERFSAEFPKEGPSILRIQQVVRGDSAAYFCASSPNLDSTYEQYFGPGTRLTVT.

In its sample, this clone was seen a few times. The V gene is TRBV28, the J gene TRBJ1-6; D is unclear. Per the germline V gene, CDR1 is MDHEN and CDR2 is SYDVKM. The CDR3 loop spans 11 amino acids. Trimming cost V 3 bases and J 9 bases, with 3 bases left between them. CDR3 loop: CASSFGSPLHF. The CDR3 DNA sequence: TGTGCCAGCAGTTTCGGTTCACCCCTCCACTTT.

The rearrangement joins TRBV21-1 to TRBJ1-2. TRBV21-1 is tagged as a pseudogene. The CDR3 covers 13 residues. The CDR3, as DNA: TGTGCCACCTCGTCGGGGGGTCGCTATGGCTACACCTTC. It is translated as CATSSGGRYGYTF.

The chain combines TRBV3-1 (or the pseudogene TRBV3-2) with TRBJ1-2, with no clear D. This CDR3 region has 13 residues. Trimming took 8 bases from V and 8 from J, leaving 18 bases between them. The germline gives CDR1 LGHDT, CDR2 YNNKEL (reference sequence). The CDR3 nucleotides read TGTGCCAGCTTTGGCTTTGAAGGAGAGGGCTACACCTTC. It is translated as CASFGFEGEGYTF.

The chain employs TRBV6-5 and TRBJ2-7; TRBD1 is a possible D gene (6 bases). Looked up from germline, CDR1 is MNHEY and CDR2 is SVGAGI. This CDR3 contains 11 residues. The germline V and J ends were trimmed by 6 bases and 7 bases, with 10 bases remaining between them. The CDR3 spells CASSSRGEQYF. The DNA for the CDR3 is TGTGCCAGCAGCTCCAGGGGTGAGCAGTACTTC.

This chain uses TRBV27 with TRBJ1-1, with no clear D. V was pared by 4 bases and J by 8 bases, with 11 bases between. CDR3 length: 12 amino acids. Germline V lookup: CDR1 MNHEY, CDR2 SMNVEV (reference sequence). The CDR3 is CASSSNSHEAFF. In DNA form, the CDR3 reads TGTGCCAGCAGTTCTAACAGCCACGAAGCTTTCTTT.

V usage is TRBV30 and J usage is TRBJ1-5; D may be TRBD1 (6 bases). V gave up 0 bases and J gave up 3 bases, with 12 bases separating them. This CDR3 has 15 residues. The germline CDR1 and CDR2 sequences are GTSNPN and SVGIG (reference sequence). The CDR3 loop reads CAWSVAGALNQPQHF. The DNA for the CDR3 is TGTGCCTGGAGTGTAGCGGGGGCTCTCAATCAGCCCCAGCATTTT.

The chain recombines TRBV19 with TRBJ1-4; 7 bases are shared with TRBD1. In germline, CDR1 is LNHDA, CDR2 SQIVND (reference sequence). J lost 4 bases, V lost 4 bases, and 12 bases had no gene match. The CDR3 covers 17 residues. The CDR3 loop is CASSTLGQRLSNEKLFF. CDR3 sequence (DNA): TGTGCCAGTAGTACCTTGGGACAGCGGCTAAGTAATGAAAAACTGTTTTTT.

The CDR3 here is CASSPKRNEQYF. The CDR3 nucleotides are TGTGCCAGCAGCCCTAAAAGAAACGAGCAGTACTTC. The rearrangement links TRBV11-1 to TRBJ2-7, with D unresolved. Germline V gene lookup returns CDR1 SGHAT and CDR2 FQDESV (reference sequence). This CDR3 spans 12 amino acids. The germline V and J ends were trimmed by 5 bases and 5 bases, with 10 bases remaining between them.